This T cell receptor (beta chain) emerged from a study of blood T cells in healthy people across ages. This clonotype has a handful of counts. What it binds is unknown. The CDR3 is made up of 16 amino acids. Trimming shortened V by 3 bases and J by 4 bases, and 18 bases separated the two germline ends. A second about 6 to 12 cycle PCR used barcoded and J-beta primers. In TCRdb, the 5' RACE reads were re-called with MiXCR into one record per CDR3 protein. The profile covers around 1,800,000 distinct CDR3 sequences, with approximately 39% appearing a single time and 23% taken by the ten largest. Collection of roughly 10 milliliters of peripheral blood was performed for each donor. Study-level findings and limits: Age showed a roughly linear inverse relationship with TCR beta diversity per million T cells.

Material: blood. The V call is TRBV12-3 or TRBV12-4, the J call TRBJ1-2, with D tentatively TRBD1 (6 bases). This sequence originates from a human donor in good health. The CDR3 reads CASSLTGLSLSYGYTF. CDR3 coding DNA: TGTGCCAGCAGTTTGACAGGTCTAAGTTTGAGCTATGGCTACACCTTC.